This entry lists 30 T cell receptor beta chains sequenced from one sample in a study of CD8 T cells in ankylosing spondylitis. Study-wide results and limits: Eight or nine highly homologous variants made up a TCR beta motif that seemed to typify ankylosing spondylitis blood.

Their target antigens are unknown. TCRdb re-called the 5' RACE reads with MiXCR, one entry per CDR3 protein. This table holds 650,000 to 800,000 distinct CDR3 sequences, over 15% found once. The sequencing sample was made of blood, either unsorted or a sorted T cell fraction (not recorded which). The receptors originated from a male donor with ankylosing spondylitis.

CDR3 residues: CASSRQGEAEKLFF. The DNA of the CDR3 is TGTGCCAGCAGCCGACAGGGCGAAGCTGAAAAACTGTTTTTT. V gene TRBV27 combines with J gene TRBJ1-4; the match to TRBD1 covers 7 bases. Germline V gene data show CDR1 as MNHEY and CDR2 as SMNVEV (reference sequence). The CDR3 spans 14 residues. V trimming: 6 bases; J trimming: 7 bases; junction bases outside the gene matches: 8.

In this sample, this clonotype turned up many times. The chain uses TRBV29-1 and TRBJ1-1; D is unresolved. The ends were cut back, 6 bases at V and 1 base at J, with 6 bases in the middle. CDR1 and CDR2 from the germline V gene are SQVTM and ANQGSEA. The CDR3 spans 11 residues. In DNA, the CDR3 is TGCAGCGTACAAGAGAACACTGAAGCTTTCTTT. It specifies CSVQENTEAFF.

The chain has TRBV2 and TRBJ2-5; 9 positions match TRBD2. Germline V gene lookup returns CDR1 SNHLY and CDR2 FYNNEI. CDR3 length equals 15 residues. Trimming took 4 bases from V and 1 from J; bases not matched to a gene: 4. The CDR3 DNA reads as TGTGCCAGCAGTGGGCGTAGCGGGGGCCAAGAGACCCAGTACTTC. Protein product: CASSGRSGGQETQYF. Complete variable domain (other parts from reference TRBV2 and TRBJ2-5): EPEVTQTPSHQVTQMGQEVILRCVPISNHLYFYWYRQILGQKVEFLVSFYNNEISEKSEIFDDQFSVERPDGSNFTLKIRSTKLEDSAMYFCASSGRSGGQETQYFGPGTRLLVL.

This clonotype was seen a handful of times. V gene TRBV5-1 combines with J gene TRBJ2-3; TRBD2 matches at 10 bases. Germline CDR1 and CDR2: SGHRS and YFSETQ. J lost 2 bases, V lost 4 bases, and 7 bases had no gene match. The CDR3 length is 16 residues. The DNA of the CDR3 is TGCGCCAGCAGCCCCCTTAGCGGGGGGAACACAGATACGCAGTATTTT. This sequence encodes CASSPLSGGNTDTQYF.

This clonotype was seen more than once but under ten times. This sequence joins TRBV29-1 and TRBJ2-2, with D possibly TRBD2 on 5 matching bases. The V and J ends lost 7 bases and 2 bases respectively, with 11 bases between them. Germline lookup yields CDR1 SQVTM and CDR2 ANQGSEA. The CDR3 totals 13 residues. The CDR3: CSARERNTGELFF. The DNA of the CDR3 is TGCAGCGCGAGGGAGCGTAACACCGGGGAGCTGTTTTTT.

This clonotype was recorded a few times. The chain links TRBV28 to TRBJ1-2; 11 bases align to TRBD1. Germline trimming cut 5 bases from V and 9 bases from J; bases unmatched to any gene: 8. CDR3 length equals 14 residues. In germline, CDR1 is MDHEN, CDR2 SYDVKM. The CDR3 sequence: CASSPGQGGVRYTF. CDR3 DNA sequence: TGTGCCAGCAGTCCGGGACAGGGGGGGGTTCGCTACACCTTC.

This chain joins TRBV5-1 and TRBJ1-5; TRBD1 aligns across 9 bases. Looked up from germline, CDR1 is SGHRS and CDR2 is YFSETQ. J gave up 9 bases and V 4 bases, and 8 bases lay outside the gene matches. The CDR3 contains 14 residues. The CDR3 sequence is CASSETGGIRPQHF. The CDR3 nucleotides are TGCGCCAGCAGCGAAACAGGGGGCATAAGGCCCCAGCATTTT.

The CDR3 nucleotides read TGTGCCAGCAGCTGGGACACCTACTATGGCTACACCTTC. Translating it yields CASSWDTYYGYTF. The V and J genes are TRBV7-9 and TRBJ1-2; the D gene is possibly TRBD1 (6 bases). Looked up from germline, CDR1 is SEHNR and CDR2 is FQNEAQ (reference sequence). The CDR3 has 13 residues. V lost 4 bases, J lost 3 bases, and 9 bases lay in between.

This clonotype was counted between two and nine times. The chain has TRBV29-1 and TRBJ2-5; D ambiguous. The CDR3 is 12 residues long. Germline V lookup: CDR1 SQVTM, CDR2 ANQGSEA. Trimming pared 4 bases from V and 2 bases from J, leaving 8 bases between. CDR3 bases: TGCAGCGTTGCTGTGGCGCAAGAGACCCAGTACTTC. It is translated as CSVAVAQETQYF. The whole variable domain, filled in from reference TRBV29-1 and TRBJ2-5, reads SAVISQKPSRDICQRGTSLTIQCQVDSQVTMMFWYRQQPGQSLTLIATANQGSEATYESGFVIDKFPISRPNLTFSTLTVSNMSPEDSSIYLCSVAVAQETQYFGPGTRLLVL.

This clonotype showed up just a few times. This sequence joins TRBV4-1 and TRBJ2-1, with TRBD1 matching over 8 bases. V was clipped by 2 bases and J by 4 bases; unmatched bases: 10. Germline V gene lookup returns CDR1 MGHRA and CDR2 YSYEKL. The CDR3 runs to 17 residues. In nucleotides, the CDR3 is TGCGCCAGCAGCCAACCCGTCGGGGACAGGCGGTACAATGAGCAGTTCTTC. This sequence encodes CASSQPVGDRRYNEQFF.

The chain uses TRBV5-4 and TRBJ2-2; 7 bases are shared with TRBD1. V dropped 2 bases and J dropped 1; count of bases not matched to a gene: 5. Germline CDR1 is SGHNT and CDR2 is YYREEE (reference sequence). The CDR3 covers 16 residues. The CDR3 DNA is TGTGCCAGCAGCTTAACGGGACAGAAGAACACCGGGGAGCTGTTTTTT. Translation gives CASSLTGQKNTGELFF.

This chain joins TRBV18 and TRBJ2-7; 8 bases are a match to TRBD2. Germline V CDR1 and CDR2: KGHSH, LQKENI. V gave up 2 bases and J gave up 3 bases; unmatched junction bases: 21. CDR3 length: 20 amino acids. CDR3 residues: CASSPKESGSTSENDYEQYF. For the CDR3, the DNA is TGTGCCAGCTCACCAAAGGAGTCAGGGTCGACTAGCGAAAATGACTACGAGCAGTACTTC.

The chain uses TRBV3-1 and TRBJ1-2, with D possibly TRBD1 on 5 matching bases. The germline V gene has CDR1 LGHDT and CDR2 YNNKEL (reference sequence). This CDR3 is built from 16 residues. Trimming shortened V by 4 bases and J by 4 bases, and 19 bases separated the two germline ends. The CDR3 reads CASSPWSGGTAYGYTF. Written as DNA, the CDR3 is TGTGCCAGCAGCCCTTGGAGCGGGGGAACGGCCTATGGCTACACCTTC.

This clonotype showed up just a few times. This sequence joins TRBV28 and TRBJ2-5; no firm D call. V was trimmed by 8 bases and J by 2 bases, leaving 3 bases between them. CDR3 length: 10 amino acids. CDR1 MDHEN and CDR2 SYDVKM come from the germline V gene. The CDR3, as DNA: TGTGCCAGCGGACAAGAGACCCAGTACTTC. It translates to CASGQETQYF.

The chain carries TRBV12-3 or TRBV12-4 and TRBJ2-5; TRBD1 matches at 10 bases. V shed 3 bases, J shed 5 bases, and the junction held 6 bases outside the gene matches. This CDR3 has 15 residues. CDR3 nucleotide sequence: TGTGCCAGCAGTTTGGACAGGGGGATGGGGGAGACCCAGTACTTC. It is translated as CASSLDRGMGETQYF.

This clonotype was recorded many times. The CDR3 nucleotides are TGTGCCAGCAGTCAGGACAGTGAAAAACTGTTTTTT. Its protein product is CASSQDSEKLFF. V and J are TRBV12-3 or TRBV12-4 and TRBJ1-4, with a tentative D call TRBD1 (6 bases). The CDR3 is made up of 12 amino acids. The V gene lost 5 bases and the J gene lost 7 bases, with 8 bases spanning the gap.

The chain employs TRBV12-3 or TRBV12-4 and TRBJ2-6, with 7 bases that match TRBD2. The V gene end was trimmed by 6 bases and the J gene end by 1 base; junction bases not matched to a gene: 6. The CDR3 covers 16 residues. CDR3: CASSLYGGSGANVLTF. The CDR3 DNA reads TGTGCCAGCAGCCTATACGGGGGGTCTGGGGCCAACGTCCTGACTTTC.

The chain links TRBV18 to TRBJ2-1; no reliable D call. This CDR3 has 14 residues. The germline V and J ends were trimmed by 1 base and 7 bases, with 11 bases remaining between them. Germline CDR1 KGHSH, CDR2 LQKENI. The CDR3 is CASSPQALGNEQFF. In nucleotides, the CDR3 is TGTGCCAGCTCACCACAGGCGTTAGGGAATGAGCAGTTCTTC.

Only a few counts were recorded for this clonotype. The chain recombines TRBV6-2 or TRBV6-3 with TRBJ2-1; a weak D match, TRBD1 (7 bases). Trimming removed 5 bases at V and 10 bases at J, with 18 bases between. The CDR3 has 14 amino acids. Germline assignment: CDR1 MNHEY and CDR2 SVGEGT. CDR3 sequence: CASSGGTETMEQFF. DNA for the CDR3: TGTGCCAGCAGTGGCGGGACAGAAACAATGGAGCAGTTCTTC.

The J gene is TRBJ2-2, the V gene TRBV6-5; 9 positions agree with TRBD2. After removal of 3 bases from V and 7 bases from J, the junction contained 6 bases not matched to a gene. The CDR3 length is 15 residues. Germline V gives CDR1 MNHEY, CDR2 SVGAGI. The CDR3: CASSYGGGGGGELFF. The CDR3, as DNA: TGTGCCAGCAGTTATGGCGGGGGGGGTGGCGGGGAGCTGTTTTTT.

This rearrangement joins TRBV15 to TRBJ2-6, with D uncertain. Germline assignment: CDR1 LNHNV and CDR2 YYDKDF (reference sequence). The V end lost 5 bases, the J end lost 2 bases, and 13 bases lay between the germline ends. CDR3 length: 16 amino acids. The CDR3 is CATSLGILTGANVLTF. The CDR3 DNA sequence: TGTGCCACCAGCTTAGGGATTCTGACTGGGGCCAACGTCCTGACTTTC.

Only a few counts were recorded for this clonotype. The chain uses TRBV9 and TRBJ2-3; 11 bases agree with TRBD1. Germline assignment: CDR1 SGDLS and CDR2 YYNGEE. After removal of 3 bases from V and 1 base from J, the junction contained 1 base not matched to a gene. The CDR3 covers 15 residues. CDR3 bases: TGTGCCAGCAGCGCGGACAGGGGGCGCACAGATACGCAGTATTTT. Amino acids: CASSADRGRTDTQYF.

This clonotype was counted only a few times. This chain uses TRBV28 with TRBJ2-1; weak D call: TRBD2 (6 bases). The CDR3 is 16 residues long. CDR1 is MDHEN and CDR2 is SYDVKM in the germline V gene. The ends were cut back, 2 bases at V and 8 bases at J, with 19 bases in the middle. CDR3 sequence: CASSLGLAELIDEQFF. The CDR3 DNA follows: TGTGCCAGCAGTTTAGGGTTAGCGGAACTAATCGATGAGCAGTTCTTC.

Only a few counts were recorded for this clonotype. The V call is TRBV12-3 or TRBV12-4, the J call TRBJ2-5, with D possibly matching TRBD2 (7 bases). The CDR3 contains 13 residues. The V end was cut by 8 bases, the J end by 5 bases, with 15 bases between. CDR3 bases: TGTGCCAGCCGCCCGGGGGGCTGGGAGACCCAGTACTTC. This encodes CASRPGGWETQYF.

This clonotype turned up a few times. The chain is built from TRBV19 and TRBJ2-3, with D possibly TRBD1 on 5 matching bases. Looked up from germline, CDR1 is LNHDA and CDR2 is SQIVND (reference sequence). CDR3 length: 14 residues. V dropped 6 bases and J dropped 0 bases, with 10 bases sitting between them. The CDR3 DNA sequence: TGTGCCAGTAGCCGACAGTCTAGCACAGATACGCAGTATTTT. Protein: CASSRQSSTDTQYF. The variable domain in full, with the rest retrieved from reference TRBV19 and TRBJ2-3, is DGGITQSPKYLFRKEGQNVTLSCEQNLNHDAMYWYRQDPGQGLRLIYYSQIVNDFQKGDIAEGYSVSREKKESFPLTVTSAQKNPTAFYLCASSRQSSTDTQYFGPGTRLTVL.

This clonotype has more than one count but fewer than ten. J is TRBJ2-3 and V is TRBV4-2, with unresolved D. The CDR3 is 16 amino acids. V was shortened by 4 bases and J by 1 base, with 15 bases between the two germline ends. CDR1 LGHNA and CDR2 YNFKEQ come from the germline V gene. The CDR3 nucleotides read TGTGCCAGCAGCCTCGTTGATTCTATGGGCACAGATACGCAGTATTTT. Translating gives CASSLVDSMGTDTQYF.

With regard to this clonotype: Germline is not matched at one junction end, which may reflect a read error. The chain has TRBV5-1 and TRBJ2-7; no clear D. The CDR3 is made up of 12 amino acids. Germline CDR1 SGHRS, CDR2 YFSETQ. CDR3 nucleotide sequence: TGCGCCTGCAGCTTGATCGCGACCGAGCAGTACTTC. Its translation: CACSLIATEQYF.

The genes are TRBV29-1 and TRBJ2-5; no firm D call. V lost 2 bases and J lost 5, with 9 bases in between. CDR3 size: 12 residues. CDR1 and CDR2 (germline): SQVTM, ANQGSEA. CDR3 nucleotide sequence: TGCAGCGTTGAAAGGGATTTGGAGACCCAGTACTTC. Protein: CSVERDLETQYF.

V and J are TRBV5-5 and TRBJ1-6; the D is unclear. Germline V CDR1 and CDR2: SGHKS, YYEKEE (reference sequence). The CDR3 runs to 13 residues. Trimming removed 3 bases at V and 9 bases at J, with 10 bases between. Here the CDR3 reads CASSSDLGSPLHF. The CDR3 DNA follows: TGTGCCAGCAGCTCGGACCTGGGTTCACCCCTCCACTTT.

The chain recombines TRBV7-9 with TRBJ1-4; D may be TRBD1 (6 bases). The CDR3 loop spans 17 amino acids. The V end was cut by 5 bases, the J end by 6 bases, with 22 bases between. The germline gives CDR1 SEHNR, CDR2 FQNEAQ (reference sequence). CDR3 sequence: CASSPAYKQGIDEKLFF. The CDR3 DNA reads as TGTGCCAGCAGCCCCGCATACAAACAGGGAATCGATGAAAAACTGTTTTTT.